This passage covers 22 T cell receptor beta chains from one sample sequenced in a study of beta chain features in type 1 diabetes. TCRB transcripts that were expressed got sequenced, as all of the isolated RNA had been reverse transcribed. Data came from immunoSEQ multiplex PCR; TCRdb stores just in-frame clones and leaves some out. Found here are about 360,000 clones, roughly 13% of them singletons; the top ten hold under 0.02%. Sequenced material: naive CD4+ T cells from blood. The receptors were gathered from a man aged 18 to 29 in good health.

The rearrangement joins TRBV14 to TRBJ2-7; 7 positions agree with TRBD2. The CDR3 is 14 residues long. V lost 2 bases, J lost 3 bases, and 4 bases stayed unmatched. Germline values: CDR1 SGHDN, CDR2 FVKESK. This CDR3 reads CASSQSGKFYEQYF. In DNA, the CDR3 is TGTGCCAGCAGCCAAAGCGGGAAATTCTACGAGCAGTACTTC.

The genes are TRBV21-1 and TRBJ2-6; TRBD1 is taken as the D call from the table, unchecked against the DNA. TRBV21-1 counts as a pseudogene. The CDR3 is made up of 16 amino acids. DNA for the CDR3: TGTGCCAGGGGCGAACAGGGACCTTCTGGGGCCAACGTCCTGACTTTC. It codes for CARGEQGPSGANVLTF.

The V and J genes are TRBV21-1 and TRBJ1-2; no DNA check was done on the table's D call, TRBD1. TRBV21-1 counts as a pseudogene. This CDR3 region has 16 residues. The CDR3 nucleotides are TGTGCCAGCAGCACTCGAGGGACAGGGATTCACTATGGCTACACCTTC. Translation gives CASSTRGTGIHYGYTF.

The CDR3 region is CASSRSSTVTYEQYF. The CDR3 region has the DNA TGTGCCAGCAGCCGATCCTCGACAGTTACCTACGAGCAGTACTTC. This chain connects TRBV11-2 to TRBJ2-7; the D gene is possibly TRBD1 (5 bases). Germline assignment: CDR1 SGHAT and CDR2 FQNNGV. The CDR3 length is 15 residues. The V and J ends lost 5 bases and 2 bases respectively, with 16 bases between them.

This clone was seen only a few times. This chain joins TRBV4-3 and TRBJ1-5; 7 bases are shared with TRBD1. J lost 0 bases, V lost 2 bases, and 7 bases had no gene match. The germline gives CDR1 LGHNA, CDR2 YSLEER. This CDR3 is built from 17 residues. The CDR3 DNA reads TGCGCCAGCAGCCAACGAACAGGGGCCCTTAGCAATCAGCCCCAGCATTTT. It yields the protein CASSQRTGALSNQPQHF.

The V gene is TRBV6-5, the J gene TRBJ2-7, with D tentatively TRBD1 (5 bases). V lost 6 bases and J 4 bases, leaving 7 bases between the germline ends. Germline lookup yields CDR1 MNHEY and CDR2 SVGAGI. The CDR3 spans 11 residues. In nucleotides, the CDR3 is TGTGCCAGCAGGAGACAGTACGAGCAGTACTTC. It specifies CASRRQYEQYF.

This chain connects TRBV9 to TRBJ1-2; 7 nucleotides line up with TRBD1. The CDR3 runs to 16 residues. After removal of 3 bases from V and 5 bases from J, the junction contained 13 bases not matched to a gene. CDR1 is SGDLS and CDR2 is YYNGEE in the germline V gene. CDR3 bases: TGTGCCAGCAGCGGGCGACGCAGGACAGGAGGGTATGGCTACACCTTC. It translates to CASSGRRRTGGYGYTF.

The chain has TRBV15 and TRBJ2-3; 11 bases align to TRBD2. V lost 5 bases to trimming and J lost 4 bases; unmatched junction nucleotides: 8. The CDR3 spans 16 residues. Germline V CDR1 and CDR2: LNHNV, YYDKDF (reference sequence). CDR3 nucleotides: TGTGCCACCAGCCGCATAGCGGGAGGGATTCCAGATACGCAGTATTTT. As protein: CATSRIAGGIPDTQYF.

The chain links TRBV19 to TRBJ2-2, with 12 bases aligning to TRBD1. Germline V gene data show CDR1 as LNHDA and CDR2 as SQIVND (reference sequence). This CDR3 is 17 amino acids long. Trimming took 5 bases from V and 6 from J; bases not matched to a gene: 10. The CDR3 DNA reads TGTGCCAGTAGTCCCCGTCGGGACAGGGGGCGGTCCGGGGAGCTGTTTTTT. This sequence encodes CASSPRRDRGRSGELFF.

This chain links TRBV5-4 with TRBJ2-7, with D possibly matching TRBD1 (5 bases). V lost 2 bases and J lost 0, with 12 bases in between. Germline values: CDR1 SGHNT, CDR2 YYREEE (reference sequence). The length of the CDR3 is 15 residues. This CDR3 is CASSFRQTSSYEQYF. The DNA for the CDR3 is TGTGCCAGCAGCTTTAGACAGACAAGCTCCTACGAGCAGTACTTC.

This clone was found a few times. This chain links TRBV7-2 with TRBJ2-1, with D maybe TRBD2 (5 bases). This CDR3 is built from 15 residues. Germline assignment: CDR1 SGHTA and CDR2 FQGNSA. The V end was cut by 1 base, the J end by 2 bases, with 9 bases between. This CDR3 reads CASSLVTGTYNEQFF. CDR3 sequence (DNA): TGTGCCAGCAGCTTAGTGACCGGGACCTACAATGAGCAGTTCTTC.

This clone was observed a handful of times. The CDR3 sequence is CASSPPYGGRPKTQYF. DNA for the CDR3: TGTGCCAGCAGTCCCCCATATGGCGGGAGACCTAAGACCCAGTACTTC. The chain recombines TRBV28 with TRBJ2-5; 7 bases map to TRBD2. CDR1 and CDR2 (germline): MDHEN, SYDVKM. This CDR3 comprises 16 residues. V lost 5 bases and J lost 6; bases outside the gene matches: 15.

The gene calls are TRBV4-1 and TRBJ2-5, with D possibly being TRBD2 (6 bases). Germline CDR1 MGHRA, CDR2 YSYEKL. The CDR3 totals 15 residues. V was pared by 2 bases and J by 0 bases, with 10 bases between. The CDR3 DNA sequence: TGCGCCAGCAGCCAATTTTGGGGGGACCAAGAGACCCAGTACTTC. It translates to CASSQFWGDQETQYF.

The gene calls are TRBV28 and TRBJ2-3; D is undetermined. V lost 7 bases and J lost 4, with 12 bases in between. Germline CDR1 MDHEN, CDR2 SYDVKM. The CDR3 sequence is 13 residues long. CDR3 nucleotide sequence: TGTGCCAGCACCCAACCGGCGGCAGATACGCAGTATTTT. It specifies CASTQPAADTQYF.

The rearrangement joins TRBV23-1 to TRBJ1-3; D is perhaps TRBD1 (6 bases). TRBV23-1 is known as an ORF, though its function is uncertain. This CDR3 is built from 15 residues. Trimming removed 0 bases from V and 2 bases from J, with 8 bases in between. This CDR3 reads CASSQSTGTGNTIYF. In nucleotides, the CDR3 is TGCGCCAGCAGTCAATCCACAGGGACTGGAAACACCATATATTTT.

This chain's CDR3 is CASSKDRGLRWPQHF. Here the CDR3 DNA reads TGTGCCAGCTCAAAGGACAGAGGGTTACGGTGGCCCCAGCATTTT. This sequence joins TRBV18 and TRBJ1-5; D may be TRBD1 (6 bases). CDR3 length: 15 amino acids. V was shortened by 5 bases and J by 9 bases, with 20 bases between the two germline ends. CDR1 is KGHSH, CDR2 LQKENI, per germline.

This clone was seen a handful of times. The gene calls are TRBV11-2 and TRBJ2-5, with 9 nucleotides matching TRBD2. The CDR3 has 16 residues. Germline V lookup: CDR1 SGHAT, CDR2 FQNNGV. J was trimmed by 5 bases and V by 1 base; bases with no gene match: 8. CDR3 bases: TGTGCCAGCAGCTTAGCCTGGTCTAGCGGGGTGGAGACCCAGTACTTC. This sequence encodes CASSLAWSSGVETQYF.

This clone was detected only a few times. The chain links TRBV7-3 to TRBJ2-7, with 8 bases fitting TRBD1. Germline-derived CDR1 and CDR2 are SGHTA and FQGTGA. This CDR3 spans 16 amino acids. V lost 5 bases to trimming and J lost 3 bases; unmatched junction nucleotides: 12. CDR3 sequence (DNA): TGTGCCAGCAGCAGAGGGTCTTCGACAGGGGACTACGAGCAGTACTTC. Residues: CASSRGSSTGDYEQYF.

This clone has a handful of counts. V and J are TRBV19 and TRBJ2-1; 10 bases are a match to TRBD2. V lost 7 bases, J lost 6 bases, and 15 bases stayed unmatched. Germline assignment: CDR1 LNHDA and CDR2 SQIVND (reference sequence). This CDR3 contains 17 residues. The CDR3 spells CASNLAGVNPIGNEQFF. The CDR3 coding sequence is TGTGCCAGTAACCTAGCGGGAGTTAATCCTATAGGCAATGAGCAGTTCTTC.

The sample holds a few counts of this clone. The CDR3 bases are TGTGCCAGCAAGGAGGGGACAGGGTGGGATGGCTACACCTTC. Translation: CASKEGTGWDGYTF. The chain links TRBV28 to TRBJ1-2; 9 positions match TRBD1. The CDR3 contains 14 residues. Germline V gene sequence: CDR1 MDHEN, CDR2 SYDVKM. V was pared by 7 bases and J by 6 bases, with 9 bases of the junction left unmatched.

CDR3 sequence: CASAGGWETQYF. The DNA of the CDR3 is TGTGCTAGTGCAGGGGGTTGGGAGACCCAGTACTTC. V usage is TRBV12-5 and J usage is TRBJ2-5, with TRBD1 identical over 7 bases. The germline V gene has CDR1 LGHNT and CDR2 FRNRAP. There are 12 residues in the CDR3. The V and J ends lost 7 bases and 5 bases, in that order; junction bases with no gene match: 4.

The J gene is TRBJ2-1, the V gene TRBV11-2; 13 bases line up with TRBD2. The germline gives CDR1 SGHAT, CDR2 FQNNGV. With 6 bases clipped from V and 7 bases from J, the junction kept 18 bases outside the gene matches. This CDR3 is 19 amino acids long. The CDR3 protein is CASRRRLGTSGIVLNEQFF. The CDR3 DNA sequence: TGTGCCAGCAGGCGACGACTGGGGACTAGCGGGATTGTTCTTAATGAGCAGTTCTTC. Filled out from reference TRBV11-2 and TRBJ2-1, the complete variable domain reads EAGVAQSPRYKIIEKRQSVAFWCNPISGHATLYWYQQILGQGPKLLIQFQNNGVVDDSQLPKDRFSAERLKGVDSTLKIQPAKLEDSAVYLCASRRRLGTSGIVLNEQFFGPGTRLTVL.